This TCR beta chain was sequenced for a study of PD-1 blockade in classical Hodgkin lymphoma. Generated by immunoSEQ multiplex PCR, the TCRdb table keeps only in-frame clones and is missing some. The table lists fewer than 100,000 clones, approximately 94% of them singletons. Concerning this clone: Its target is unknown.

Stated time point: cycle 4 day 1 (C4D1), after five to seven weeks of nivolumab. Every patient was affected by relapse after autologous stem cell transplantation, while exposure to brentuximab vedotin was not uniform. Broader study findings: Relative to healthy donors, newly diagnosed patients reportedly had lower baseline TCR diversity, which was reported as lower still in relapsed/refractory patients.

This CDR3 region has 13 residues. V lost 3 bases and J 1 base, leaving 6 bases between the germline ends. Germline-derived CDR1 and CDR2 are SGHTA and FQGTGA. The chain couples TRBV7-3 to TRBJ2-5; unclear D gene. The sequencing used peripheral blood mononuclear cells (PBMCs), collected before the fourth cycle of nivolumab. The TCR was taken from a human donor with classical Hodgkin lymphoma. The CDR3 loop reads CASSFSVQETQYF. The CDR3 DNA sequence: TGTGCCAGCAGCTTTTCGGTCCAAGAGACCCAGTACTTC.